This T cell receptor (beta chain) stems from a study of cytomegalovirus exposure and HLA in healthy donors. Study overall: An earlier analysis identified 100 million to 130 million unique TCR beta sequences in approximately 190 million T cells.

The PCR employed 60 Vbeta primers together with 13 Jbeta primers. TCRdb's table, derived via immunoSEQ multiplex PCR, lists solely in-frame clones and lacks some. This listing includes under 75,000 clones. The CDR3 is 14 amino acids. With V trimmed by 3 bases and J by 5 bases, 6 bases remained unmatched. CDR1 and CDR2 (germline): MNHNS, SASEGT. About this clone: What it binds is unknown.

Study-wide points: One cluster of highly shared sequence variants probably arose as a sequencing artifact.

V and J are TRBV6-1 and TRBJ1-2, with 7 positions matching TRBD1. The material sequenced was PBMCs. The TCR was taken from a female donor in good health and CMV-seropositive. In nucleotides, the CDR3 is TGTGCCAGCAGTGAGTGGGACAGTGCGTATGGCTACACCTTC. Protein product: CASSEWDSAYGYTF.